Listed here are 8 T cell receptor beta chains from one sample, sequenced in a study of blood T cell repertoires in COVID-19 (dated by TCRdb to about 2020). The library was built by means of the immunoSEQ multiplex PCR assay. This is the immuneACCESS table as TCRdb keeps it, with only in-frame sequences that have V and J called. A part of the clones is gone; compared with another copy, unresolved V genes explain less than half, and the rest is unexplained. The sample table lists under 110,000 clones, approximately 92% of them with a count of one. Approximately 5.4% of the sample is taken by the ten largest. Sequenced input: peripheral blood. These receptors all come from a man aged 50 or older with active COVID-19.

V gene TRBV3-1 (or the pseudogene TRBV3-2) combines with J gene TRBJ2-2, with D maybe TRBD1 (6 bases). In germline, CDR1 is LGHDT, CDR2 YNNKEL (reference sequence). This CDR3 comprises 16 residues. Deletions cut 1 base from V and 1 base from J, with 10 bases between. CDR3 DNA sequence: TGTGCCAGCAGCCAAGTCAGGGGCCTGAACACCGGGGAGCTGTTTTTT. Its translation: CASSQVRGLNTGELFF.

This chain uses TRBV11-3 with TRBJ2-1, with a weak D call TRBD2 (6 bases). The germline V and J ends were trimmed by 5 bases and 2 bases, with 16 bases remaining between them. Germline V lookup: CDR1 SGHNT, CDR2 YENEEA. This CDR3 spans 16 amino acids. The CDR3 sequence is CASSPGLTATYNEQFF. In DNA form, the CDR3 reads TGTGCCAGCAGCCCAGGACTAACCGCCACCTACAATGAGCAGTTCTTC.

This chain uses TRBV30 with TRBJ2-3; the D gene is possibly TRBD1 (6 bases). V lost 0 bases to trimming and J lost 7 bases, with 20 bases between them. Germline V gene lookup returns CDR1 GTSNPN and CDR2 SVGIG (reference sequence). This CDR3 is 16 amino acids long. Here the CDR3 reads CAWSVIQGIVRNTQYF. The CDR3 DNA is TGTGCCTGGAGTGTAATCCAGGGGATCGTCCGCAATACGCAGTATTTT.

The V and J genes are TRBV7-3 and TRBJ2-6, with D possibly TRBD2 on 5 matching bases. The germline V and J ends were trimmed by 5 bases and 0 bases, with 14 bases remaining between them. The CDR3 consists of 17 residues. The germline V gene has CDR1 SGHTA and CDR2 FQGTGA. CDR3 in DNA: TGTGCCAGCAGCCGAAAATTGGGAGACTCTGGGGCCAACGTCCTGACTTTC. It encodes CASSRKLGDSGANVLTF.

The chain links TRBV5-4 to TRBJ2-3, with 10 bases that match TRBD2. Germline V gene sequence: CDR1 SGHNT, CDR2 YYREEE (reference sequence). V was clipped by 0 bases and J by 6 bases; unmatched bases: 10. This CDR3 region has 17 residues. CDR3 DNA sequence: TGTGCCAGCAGCTTGGTGCGGCTAGCGGGAGTGAGGGATACGCAGTATTTT. Amino acids: CASSLVRLAGVRDTQYF.

This clone was picked up one time. The chain combines TRBV30 with TRBJ1-1, with D tentatively TRBD1 (6 bases). The germline V gene encodes CDR1 GTSNPN and CDR2 SVGIG (reference sequence). Trimming stripped 8 bases from V and 1 base from J, with 11 bases between. This CDR3 is built from 12 residues. In DNA, the CDR3 is TGTGCCAACGACAGGCCGAACACTGAAGCTTTCTTT. Encoded protein: CANDRPNTEAFF.

By share, this clone ranks as medium-sized (0.01 to 0.1%). This chain connects TRBV7-9 to TRBJ1-3; the D gene is possibly TRBD1 (6 bases). With 5 bases removed from V and 1 base from J, the gap between germline ends came to 6 bases. The V gene's germline CDR1 is SEHNR and CDR2 FQNEAQ (reference sequence). This CDR3 contains 13 residues. The DNA of the CDR3 is TGTGCCAGCAGCCAGGGGTCTGGAAACACCATATATTTT. It encodes CASSQGSGNTIYF.

The chain uses TRBV5-4 and TRBJ1-4, with no clear D. V was pared by 5 bases and J by 5 bases, with 16 bases between. The germline CDR1 and CDR2 sequences are SGHNT and YYREEE (reference sequence). This CDR3 contains 15 residues. The CDR3 sequence is CASSKTGSRNEKLFF. The CDR3, as DNA: TGTGCCAGCAGTAAAACCGGGAGCCGAAATGAAAAACTGTTTTTT.